Shown below are 23 T cell receptor beta chains from a single sample sequenced in a study of T cell changes during pregnancy in multiple sclerosis. The assay was immunoSEQ multiplex PCR, and TCRdb's table has in-frame clones only and misses some. The table has tens of thousands of clones, roughly 90% seen once. The sequenced sample was peripheral blood, obtained in the second trimester of pregnancy. The receptors were gathered from a female donor in good health, enrolled as a control in a pregnancy study.

The chain couples TRBV5-4 to TRBJ2-5; no clear D gene. The CDR3 is 19 residues long. Germline V gives CDR1 SGHNT, CDR2 YYREEE (reference sequence). The ends were cut back, 5 bases at V and 0 bases at J, with 26 bases in the middle. CDR3 sequence: CASSDDLGRSSWYQETQYF. In DNA form, the CDR3 reads TGTGCCAGCAGTGACGACCTAGGTAGATCATCTTGGTACCAAGAGACCCAGTACTTC.

This chain uses TRBV7-2 with TRBJ2-3; 8 bases map to TRBD2. The CDR3 is made up of 19 amino acids. The germline gives CDR1 SGHTA, CDR2 FQGNSA. The V gene end was trimmed by 6 bases and the J gene end by 1 base; junction bases not matched to a gene: 18. CDR3 protein: CASSRRSREGLKGTDTQYF. The DNA of the CDR3 is TGTGCCAGCAGTCGGAGATCCCGGGAGGGCCTAAAGGGCACAGATACGCAGTATTTT.

This CDR3 reads CASSLGEGTHEQYF. The DNA of the CDR3 is TGTGCCAGCAGCTTAGGGGAGGGTACCCACGAGCAGTACTTC. The gene calls are TRBV7-2 and TRBJ2-7, with 7 bases lining up with TRBD2. The CDR3 has 14 residues. V gave up 1 base and J gave up 5 bases; unmatched junction bases: 5. Germline values: CDR1 SGHTA, CDR2 FQGNSA.

This clone was seen only once. This chain joins TRBV7-2 and TRBJ2-1; D ambiguous. Trimming stripped 5 bases from V and 12 bases from J, with 14 bases between. Germline CDR1 is SGHTA and CDR2 is FQGNSA. The CDR3 contains 12 residues. The CDR3 DNA follows: TGTGCCAGCAGCCGGTTCCCTCTCGGGCAGTTCTTC. Protein: CASSRFPLGQFF.

This clone was seen a single time. CDR3 sequence reads: CASSRKDRAGYEQYF. The DNA of the CDR3 is TGTGCCAGCAGTCGCAAGGACAGGGCAGGCTACGAGCAGTACTTC. This sequence joins TRBV27 and TRBJ2-7; 8 bases fit TRBD1. From germline, CDR1 is MNHEY and CDR2 SMNVEV (reference sequence). The CDR3 covers 15 residues. J gave up 3 bases and V 5 bases, and 9 bases lay outside the gene matches.

Note on this clone: Other DNA sequences in the same sample also yield this CDR3. The chain uses TRBV5-1 and TRBJ1-1; the D gene is possibly TRBD1 (5 bases). The germline V and J ends were trimmed by 3 bases and 5 bases, with 11 bases remaining between them. The CDR3 runs to 13 residues. CDR1 is SGHRS, CDR2 YFSETQ, per germline. For the CDR3, the DNA is TGCGCCAGCAGCTCCACAGGATCAACTGAAGCTTTCTTT. This sequence encodes CASSSTGSTEAFF.

The chain is built from TRBV29-1 and TRBJ2-5, with TRBD2 matching 7 bases. In germline, CDR1 is SQVTM, CDR2 ANQGSEA. The trim removed 2 bases at V and 3 bases at J, leaving 9 bases unmatched. The CDR3 contains 15 residues. CDR3 DNA sequence: TGCAGCGTTGAAAGGACTAGTCTCTTGGAAGAGACCCAGTACTTC. Amino acids: CSVERTSLLEETQYF.

The gene calls are TRBV9 and TRBJ2-3; tentative D call: TRBD2 (6 bases). Trimming pared 3 bases from V and 5 bases from J, leaving 13 bases between. The CDR3 loop spans 14 amino acids. Germline loops: CDR1 SGDLS, CDR2 YYNGEE. CDR3 protein: CASSAPRLGDTQYF. CDR3 sequence (DNA): TGTGCCAGCAGCGCCCCGAGACTAGGAGATACGCAGTATTTT.

This rearrangement joins TRBV5-1 to TRBJ2-3; 8 bases align to TRBD1. The CDR3 extends over 18 amino acids. V was pared by 4 bases and J by 0 bases, with 13 bases of the junction left unmatched. Per germline, CDR1 SGHRS and CDR2 YFSETQ. CDR3 residues: CASSLGRAGGGSTDTQYF. CDR3 nucleotides: TGCGCCAGCAGCCTGGGGCGGGCAGGGGGCGGTAGCACAGATACGCAGTATTTT.

V usage is TRBV4-2 and J usage is TRBJ2-5, with 12 bases identical to TRBD2. The CDR3 spans 19 residues. J was trimmed by 3 bases and V by 2 bases; bases with no gene match: 13. CDR1 is LGHNA and CDR2 is YNFKEQ in the germline V gene. The CDR3 DNA sequence: TGTGCCAGCAGCCAACAGGCTAGCGGGGGGGCCGATAAGGAAGAGACCCAGTACTTC. This sequence encodes CASSQQASGGADKEETQYF.

This chain's CDR3 is CASSLRCVGRECNQPQHF. CDR3 sequence (DNA): TGTGCCAGCAGCTTAAGGTGTGTGGGGCGGGAGTGCAATCAGCCCCAGCATTTT. This chain links TRBV7-8 with TRBJ1-5; a weak D match, TRBD1 (5 bases). This CDR3 is 18 amino acids long. The germline V and J ends were trimmed by 2 bases and 2 bases, with 19 bases remaining between them. The germline V gene has CDR1 SGHVS and CDR2 FQNEAQ.

CDR3 in DNA: TGTGCCAGCAGCCCCGGTATTCAAGAGACCCAGTACTTC. It translates to CASSPGIQETQYF. The V call is TRBV6-6, the J call TRBJ2-5; no clear D. Germline V CDR1 and CDR2: MNHNY, SVGAGI (reference sequence). This CDR3 contains 13 residues. V was shortened by 6 bases and J by 2 bases, with 10 bases between the two germline ends.

This sequence joins TRBV7-8 and TRBJ2-3; perhaps TRBD1 as D (5 bases). V lost 4 bases, J lost 4 bases, and 9 bases lay in between. CDR1 and CDR2 from the germline V gene are SGHVS and FQNEAQ. The CDR3 consists of 13 residues. The CDR3 region has the DNA TGTGCCAGCAGCTCTCAGGGTCCAGATACGCAGTATTTT. Encoded protein: CASSSQGPDTQYF. Variable domain in full (rest from reference TRBV7-8 and TRBJ2-3): GAGVSQSPRYKVAKRGQDVALRCDPISGHVSLFWYQQALGQGPEFLTYFQNEAQLDKSGLPSDRFFAERPEGSVSTLKIQRTQQEDSAVYLCASSSQGPDTQYFGPGTRLTVL.

The chain is built from TRBV18 and TRBJ2-7, with D possibly matching TRBD2 (6 bases). Germline V lookup: CDR1 KGHSH, CDR2 LQKENI. This CDR3 has 13 residues. The V end lost 4 bases, the J end lost 3 bases, and 10 bases lay between the germline ends. The CDR3: CASSLEGGYEQYF. In DNA form, the CDR3 reads TGTGCCAGCTCACTGGAGGGAGGCTACGAGCAGTACTTC. The full variable domain, with the rest looked up from reference TRBV18 and TRBJ2-7, is NAGVMQNPRHLVRRRGQEARLRCSPMKGHSHVYWYRQLPEEGLKFMVYLQKENIIDESGMPKERFSAEFPKEGPSILRIQQVVRGDSAAYFCASSLEGGYEQYFGPGTRLTVT.

The chain uses TRBV19 and TRBJ1-5; TRBD1 matches 12 bases. Trimming cost V 8 bases and J 7 bases; bases outside gene matches: 9. Germline assignment: CDR1 LNHDA and CDR2 SQIVND (reference sequence). The CDR3 is 15 residues long. The CDR3 DNA sequence: TGTGCCAGTTGGGCCGGGACAGGGGGCGGACAGCCCCAGCATTTT. The encoded protein is CASWAGTGGGQPQHF.

There are a few counts of this clone. This chain joins TRBV6-5 and TRBJ1-2, with 10 nucleotides matching TRBD1. Germline V gene sequence: CDR1 MNHEY, CDR2 SVGAGI. This CDR3 is 14 amino acids long. The V segment lost 6 bases and the J segment 4 bases; nucleotides outside the gene matches: 5. CDR3: CASRSWTGGYGYTF. The CDR3 coding sequence is TGTGCCAGCAGGTCCTGGACAGGGGGCTATGGCTACACCTTC.

The rearrangement links TRBV7-9 to TRBJ2-2, with 9 positions matching TRBD1. The CDR3 loop spans 17 amino acids. Germline V gene lookup returns CDR1 SEHNR and CDR2 FQNEAQ (reference sequence). The J segment lost 4 bases and the V segment lost 5 bases, leaving 11 bases of the junction unmatched. CDR3 DNA sequence: TGTGCCAGCAGCCCAAGCGAAGGACAGGGGTCCACCGGGGAGCTGTTTTTT. Its protein product is CASSPSEGQGSTGELFF. Full variable domain (remainder filled in from reference TRBV7-9 and TRBJ2-2): DTGVSQNPRHKITKRGQNVTFRCDPISEHNRLYWYRQTLGQGPEFLTYFQNEAQLEKSRLLSDRFSAERPKGSFSTLEIQRTEQGDSAMYLCASSPSEGQGSTGELFFGEGSRLTVL.

This sequence joins TRBV9 and TRBJ2-5; the D gene is possibly TRBD2 (5 bases). With 1 base removed from V and 3 bases from J, the gap between germline ends came to 19 bases. The CDR3 totals 17 residues. From germline, CDR1 is SGDLS and CDR2 YYNGEE. This CDR3 reads CASSVQDRTGSKETQYF. CDR3 bases: TGTGCCAGCAGCGTACAGGACCGCACGGGGTCCAAAGAGACCCAGTACTTC.

This chain uses TRBV19 with TRBJ2-6; 10 nucleotides match TRBD1. The trim removed 6 bases at V and 3 bases at J, leaving 11 bases unmatched. This CDR3 contains 18 residues. CDR1 and CDR2 from the germline V gene are LNHDA and SQIVND (reference sequence). CDR3 sequence: CASRRPGQGLGGANVLTF. CDR3 nucleotide sequence: TGTGCCAGTAGGCGACCGGGACAGGGGTTAGGTGGGGCCAACGTCCTGACTTTC. Looking up the rest from reference TRBV19 and TRBJ2-6 gives the full variable domain: DGGITQSPKYLFRKEGQNVTLSCEQNLNHDAMYWYRQDPGQGLRLIYYSQIVNDFQKGDIAEGYSVSREKKESFPLTVTSAQKNPTAFYLCASRRPGQGLGGANVLTFGAGSRLTVL.

The rearrangement links TRBV6-5 to TRBJ1-2; 9 bases line up with TRBD1. The germline CDR1 and CDR2 sequences are MNHEY and SVGAGI. This CDR3 spans 14 amino acids. After removal of 2 bases from V and 3 bases from J, the junction contained 1 base not matched to a gene. This chain's CDR3 is CASSYRDRDYGYTF. For the CDR3, the DNA is TGTGCCAGCAGTTACCGGGACAGGGACTATGGCTACACCTTC.

V is TRBV11-1 and J is TRBJ2-5; D is unclear. Germline V gene lookup returns CDR1 SGHAT and CDR2 FQDESV (reference sequence). V was clipped by 3 bases and J by 4 bases, with 3 bases between them. CDR3 length equals 11 residues. CDR3 DNA: TGTGCCAGCAGCTTGAGAGAGACCCAGTACTTC. Encoded protein: CASSLRETQYF.

This chain connects TRBV9 to TRBJ2-5; 7 positions match TRBD2. The CDR3 consists of 14 residues. In germline, CDR1 is SGDLS, CDR2 YYNGEE. The J segment lost 2 bases and the V segment lost 0 bases, leaving 1 base of the junction unmatched. The CDR3, as DNA: TGTGCCAGCAGCGTAGCAGCGGGACAAGAGACCCAGTACTTC. It yields the protein CASSVAAGQETQYF.

The rearrangement links TRBV11-2 to TRBJ2-5, with a tentative D call TRBD2 (6 bases). Germline V gives CDR1 SGHAT, CDR2 FQNNGV. The V gene lost 5 bases and the J gene lost 5 bases, with 15 bases spanning the gap. CDR3 length: 14 residues. CDR3 in amino acids: CASSQNGGWETQYF. The CDR3 nucleotides are TGTGCCAGCAGCCAGAACGGGGGATGGGAGACCCAGTACTTC.